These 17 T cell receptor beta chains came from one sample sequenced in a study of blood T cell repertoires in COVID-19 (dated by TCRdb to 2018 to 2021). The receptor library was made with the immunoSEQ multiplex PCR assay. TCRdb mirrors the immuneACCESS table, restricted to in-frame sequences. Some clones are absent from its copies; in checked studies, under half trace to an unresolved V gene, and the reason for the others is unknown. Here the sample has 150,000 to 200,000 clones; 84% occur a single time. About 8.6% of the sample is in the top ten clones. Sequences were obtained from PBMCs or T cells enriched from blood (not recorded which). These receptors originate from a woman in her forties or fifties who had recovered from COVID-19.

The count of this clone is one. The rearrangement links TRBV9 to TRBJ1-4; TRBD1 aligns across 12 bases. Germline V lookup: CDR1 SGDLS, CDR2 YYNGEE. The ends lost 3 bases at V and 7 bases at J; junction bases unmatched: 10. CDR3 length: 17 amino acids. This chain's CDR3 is CASSEGVGDRGPEKLFF. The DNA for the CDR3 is TGTGCCAGCAGCGAGGGCGTTGGGGACAGGGGGCCTGAAAAACTGTTTTTT. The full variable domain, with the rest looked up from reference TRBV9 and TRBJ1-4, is DSGVTQTPKHLITATGQRVTLRCSPRSGDLSVYWYQQSLDQGLQFLIQYYNGEERAKGNILERFSAQQFPDLHSELNLSSLELGDSALYFCASSEGVGDRGPEKLFFGSGTQLSVL.

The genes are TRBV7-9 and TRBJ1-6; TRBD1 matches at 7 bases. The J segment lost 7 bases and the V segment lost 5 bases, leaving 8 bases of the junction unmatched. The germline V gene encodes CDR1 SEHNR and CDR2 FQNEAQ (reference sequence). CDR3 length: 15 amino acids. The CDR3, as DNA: TGTGCCAGCAGCGGGCACAGGGGTGGCAATTCACCCCTCCACTTT. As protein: CASSGHRGGNSPLHF.

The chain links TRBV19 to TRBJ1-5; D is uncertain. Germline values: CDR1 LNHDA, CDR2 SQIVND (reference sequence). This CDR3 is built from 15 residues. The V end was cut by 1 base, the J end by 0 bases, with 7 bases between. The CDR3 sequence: CASSIADYSNQPQHF. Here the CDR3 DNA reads TGTGCCAGTAGTATAGCAGATTATAGCAATCAGCCCCAGCATTTT.

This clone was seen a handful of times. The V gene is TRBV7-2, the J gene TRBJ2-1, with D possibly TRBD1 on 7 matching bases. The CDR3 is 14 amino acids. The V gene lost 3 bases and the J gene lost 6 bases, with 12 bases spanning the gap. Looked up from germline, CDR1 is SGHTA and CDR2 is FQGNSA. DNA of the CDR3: TGTGCCAGCAGCTTGGCGGGACAGTCCAATGAGCAGTTCTTC. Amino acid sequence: CASSLAGQSNEQFF.

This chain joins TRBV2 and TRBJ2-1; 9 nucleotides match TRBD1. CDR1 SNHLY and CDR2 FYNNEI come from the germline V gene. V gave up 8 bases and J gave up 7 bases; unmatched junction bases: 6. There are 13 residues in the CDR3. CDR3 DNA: TGTGCCAGCCGATCGGACAGGGGAAATGAGCAGTTCTTC. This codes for CASRSDRGNEQFF. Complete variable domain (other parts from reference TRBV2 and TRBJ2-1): EPEVTQTPSHQVTQMGQEVILRCVPISNHLYFYWYRQILGQKVEFLVSFYNNEISEKSEIFDDQFSVERPDGSNFTLKIRSTKLEDSAMYFCASRSDRGNEQFFGPGTRLTVL.

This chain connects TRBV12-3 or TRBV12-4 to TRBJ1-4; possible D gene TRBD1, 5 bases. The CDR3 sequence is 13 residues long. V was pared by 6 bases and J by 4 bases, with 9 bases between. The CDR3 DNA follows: TGTGCCAGCAGACAGGCCCTTAATGAAAAACTGTTTTTT. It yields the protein CASRQALNEKLFF.

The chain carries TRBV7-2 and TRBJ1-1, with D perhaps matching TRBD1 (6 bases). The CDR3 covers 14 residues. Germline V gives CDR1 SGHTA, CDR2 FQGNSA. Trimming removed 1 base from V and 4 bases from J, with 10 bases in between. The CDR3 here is CASSLVQGSTEAFF. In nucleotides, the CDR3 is TGTGCCAGCAGCTTAGTCCAGGGGAGCACTGAAGCTTTCTTT.

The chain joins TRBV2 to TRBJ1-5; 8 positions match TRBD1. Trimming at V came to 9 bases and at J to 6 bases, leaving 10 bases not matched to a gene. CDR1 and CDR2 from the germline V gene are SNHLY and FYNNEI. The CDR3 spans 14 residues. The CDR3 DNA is TGTGCCAGTAAATCGGACAGGGTCCCTCAGCCCCAGCATTTT. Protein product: CASKSDRVPQPQHF.

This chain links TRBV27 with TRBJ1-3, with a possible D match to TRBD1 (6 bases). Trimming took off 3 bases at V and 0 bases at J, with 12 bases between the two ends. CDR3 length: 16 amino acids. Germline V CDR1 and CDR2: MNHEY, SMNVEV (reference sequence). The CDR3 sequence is CASSFAGGASGNTIYF. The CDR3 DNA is TGTGCCAGCAGTTTTGCTGGGGGGGCCTCTGGAAACACCATATATTTT.

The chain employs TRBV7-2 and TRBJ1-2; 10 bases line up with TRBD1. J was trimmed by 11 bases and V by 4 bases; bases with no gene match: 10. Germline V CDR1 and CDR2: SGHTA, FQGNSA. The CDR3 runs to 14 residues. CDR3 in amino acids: CASSSSGTGARYTF. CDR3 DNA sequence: TGTGCCAGCAGCTCAAGCGGGACAGGGGCTCGATACACCTTC.

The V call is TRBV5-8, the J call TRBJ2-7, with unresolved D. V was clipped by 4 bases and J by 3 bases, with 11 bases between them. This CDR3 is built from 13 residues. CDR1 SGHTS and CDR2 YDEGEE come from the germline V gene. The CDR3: CASSPRLGYEQYF. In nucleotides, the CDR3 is TGTGCCAGCAGCCCGCGACTCGGCTACGAGCAGTACTTC.

The chain's CDR3 is CASSYRAEAFF. Written as DNA, the CDR3 is TGTGCCAGCAGCTACAGGGCGGAAGCTTTCTTT. The rearrangement uses TRBV12-3 or TRBV12-4 and TRBJ1-1, with D possibly being TRBD1 (6 bases). This CDR3 has 11 residues. V dropped 6 bases and J dropped 8 bases, with 10 bases sitting between them.

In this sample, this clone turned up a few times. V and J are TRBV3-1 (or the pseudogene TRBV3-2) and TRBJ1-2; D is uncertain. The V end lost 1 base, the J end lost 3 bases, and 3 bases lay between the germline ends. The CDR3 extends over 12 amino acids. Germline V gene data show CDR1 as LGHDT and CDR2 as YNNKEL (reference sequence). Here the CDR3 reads CASSQGDYGYTF. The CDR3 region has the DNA TGTGCCAGCAGCCAAGGAGACTATGGCTACACCTTC.

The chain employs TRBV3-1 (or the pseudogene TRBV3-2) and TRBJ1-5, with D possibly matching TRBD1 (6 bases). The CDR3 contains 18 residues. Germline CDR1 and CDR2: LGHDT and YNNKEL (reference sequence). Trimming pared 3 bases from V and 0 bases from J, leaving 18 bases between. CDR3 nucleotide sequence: TGTGCCAGCAGCCAGGGGGCGCCGGGATCCGATAGCAATCAGCCCCAGCATTTT. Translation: CASSQGAPGSDSNQPQHF.

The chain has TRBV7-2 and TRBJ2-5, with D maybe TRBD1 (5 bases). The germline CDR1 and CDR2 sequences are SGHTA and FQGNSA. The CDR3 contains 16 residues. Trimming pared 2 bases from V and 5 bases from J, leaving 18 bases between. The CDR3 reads CASSLTLGRSGETQYF. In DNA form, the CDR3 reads TGTGCCAGCAGCTTAACCCTCGGACGATCAGGGGAGACCCAGTACTTC.

CDR3: CASSRRGANTGELFF. CDR3 sequence (DNA): TGTGCCAGCAGCAGGCGCGGGGCTAACACCGGGGAGCTGTTTTTT. The chain is built from TRBV7-9 and TRBJ2-2; TRBD2 is a possible D gene (6 bases). CDR1 and CDR2 (germline): SEHNR, FQNEAQ (reference sequence). Trimming left V 5 bases short and J 2 bases short, with 12 bases between. The CDR3 consists of 15 residues.

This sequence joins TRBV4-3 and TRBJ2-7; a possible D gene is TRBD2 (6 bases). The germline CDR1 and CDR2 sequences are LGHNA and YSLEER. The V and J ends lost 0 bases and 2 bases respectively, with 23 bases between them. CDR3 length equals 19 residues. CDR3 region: CASSQDPGTSSSRTYEQYF. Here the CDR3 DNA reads TGCGCCAGCAGCCAAGATCCCGGGACTTCGTCTAGCCGGACCTACGAGCAGTACTTC.